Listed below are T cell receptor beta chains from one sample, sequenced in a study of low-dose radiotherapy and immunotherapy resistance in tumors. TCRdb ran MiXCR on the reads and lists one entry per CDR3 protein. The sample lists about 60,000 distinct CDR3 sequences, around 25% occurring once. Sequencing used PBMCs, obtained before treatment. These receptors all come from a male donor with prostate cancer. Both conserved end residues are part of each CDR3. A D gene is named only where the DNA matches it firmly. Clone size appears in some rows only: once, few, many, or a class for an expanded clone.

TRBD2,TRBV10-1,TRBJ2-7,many,TGCGCCAGCAGTGGGGGACTAGCCGCCGAGCAGTACTTC,CASSGGLAAEQYF
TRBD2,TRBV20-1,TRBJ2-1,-,TGCAGTGCTCAACTAGCGGGAGGTCTCAATGAGCAGTTCTTC,CSAQLAGGLNEQFF
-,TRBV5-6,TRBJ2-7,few,TGTGCCAGCAGCGCCGGGACACAACTCGAGCAGTACTTC,CASSAGTQLEQYF
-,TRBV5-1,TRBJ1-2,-,TGCGCCAGCAGCTTGGCAGGGGATGGTGGCTACACCTTC,CASSLAGDGGYTF
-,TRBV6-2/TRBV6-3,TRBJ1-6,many,TGTGCCAGCTATGACCGGGAGAACGGACCTAATTCACCCCTCCACTTT,CASYDRENGPNSPLHF
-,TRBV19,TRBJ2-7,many,TGTGCCAGTACCACAGGGCACCCCTACGAGCAGTACTTC,CASTTGHPYEQYF
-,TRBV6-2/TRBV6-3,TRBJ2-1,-,TGTGCCAGCAGTTACTCGGGTACAGGCTACAATGAGCAGTTCTTC,CASSYSGTGYNEQFF
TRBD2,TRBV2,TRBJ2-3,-,TGTGCCAGCAGCCCCGGGACTAGCAGGGCAGATACGCAGTATTTT,CASSPGTSRADTQYF
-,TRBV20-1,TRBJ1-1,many,TGCAGTGCTATGTCAGGGCAGACTGAAGCTTTCTTT,CSAMSGQTEAFF
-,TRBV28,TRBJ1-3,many,TGTGCCAGCAGTCCACGATGGGACACAAGAATCTCTGGAAACACCATATATTTT,CASSPRWDTRISGNTIYF
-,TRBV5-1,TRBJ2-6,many,TGCGCCAGCAGCTTGGGGGGTGCCGGGGCCAACGTCCTGACTTTC,CASSLGGAGANVLTF
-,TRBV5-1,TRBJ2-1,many,TGCGCCAGCAGCTTAGACGGCTCCCTAAGGTACAATGAGCAGTTCTTC,CASSLDGSLRYNEQFF
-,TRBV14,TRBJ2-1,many,TGTGCCAGCAGCCAAGGACCCCAGTACAATGAGCAGTTCTTC,CASSQGPQYNEQFF
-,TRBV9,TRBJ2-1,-,TGTGCCAGCAGCGTACGGATACAACCGGGCAATGAGCAGTTCTTC,CASSVRIQPGNEQFF
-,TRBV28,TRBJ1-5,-,TGTGCCAGCAGTTTATTCTCAGGGTCGGGTCAGCCCCAGCATTTT,CASSLFSGSGQPQHF
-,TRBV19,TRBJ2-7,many,TGTGCCAGTAGTATTGCTGGGGGCAGCTCCTACGAGCAGTACTTC,CASSIAGGSSYEQYF
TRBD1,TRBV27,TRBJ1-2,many,TGTGCCAGCAGTTTTCCGGGACAGGGGACCGAGGTCTATGGCTACACCTTC,CASSFPGQGTEVYGYTF
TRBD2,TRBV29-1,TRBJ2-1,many,TGCAGCGTTGGAAAAGGACTAGCGAACAATGAGCAGTTCTTC,CSVGKGLANNEQFF
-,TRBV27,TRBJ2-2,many,TGTGCCACCATACTGGGCACCGGGGAGCTGTTTTTT,CATILGTGELFF
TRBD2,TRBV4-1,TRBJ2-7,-,TGCGCCAGCAGTCCCCTAACGGGAGGTGCCTACGAGCAGTACTTC,CASSPLTGGAYEQYF
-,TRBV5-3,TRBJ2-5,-,TGTGCCAGCAGCGAGGCGCAATTTCAACCGACCCAGTACTTC,CASSEAQFQPTQYF
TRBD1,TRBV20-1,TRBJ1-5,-,TGCAGTGCTAGAGGGAAAGGGACAGGGACCCAGCCCCAGCATTTT,CSARGKGTGTQPQHF
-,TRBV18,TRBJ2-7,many,TGTGCCAGCTCACCTTCTCAGGGCTCCTACGAGCAGTACTTC,CASSPSQGSYEQYF
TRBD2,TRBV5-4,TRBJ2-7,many,TGTGCCAGCAGCATCCGCCCCTCCAGCGGGAGGGTAGAGCAGTACTTC,CASSIRPSSGRVEQYF
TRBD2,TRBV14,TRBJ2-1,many,TGTGCCAGCAGCCAAGTTGGGACTAGCGTCTACAATGAGCAGTTCTTC,CASSQVGTSVYNEQFF
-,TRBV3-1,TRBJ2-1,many,TGTGCCAGCAGCCCTGAGAGGCAGGATCGTGAGCAGTTCTTC,CASSPERQDREQFF
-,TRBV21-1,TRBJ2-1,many,TGTGCCAGCAGCAAAAGCCCCTACAATGAGCAGTTCTTC,CASSKSPYNEQFF
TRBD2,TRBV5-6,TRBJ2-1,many,TGTGCCAGCAGCTCGCTTAGCGGGAGGAGCGATGAGCAGTTCTTC,CASSSLSGRSDEQFF
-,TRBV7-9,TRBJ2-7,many,TGTGCCAGCAGCATCGAGGCCTACGAGCAGTACTTC,CASSIEAYEQYF
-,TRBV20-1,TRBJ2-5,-,TGCAGTGCTAGAGACCTCCTAGCTCAAGAGACCCAGTACTTC,CSARDLLAQETQYF
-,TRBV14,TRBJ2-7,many,TGTGCCAGCAGCCGTATAGACGGTTACGAGCAGTACTTC,CASSRIDGYEQYF
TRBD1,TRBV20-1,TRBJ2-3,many,TGCAGTGCTAGAGTGACAGGGGGCGGGACAGATACGCAGTATTTT,CSARVTGGGTDTQYF
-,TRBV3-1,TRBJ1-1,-,TGTGCCAGCAGCCAAAAAGGGAACACTGAAGCTTTCTTT,CASSQKGNTEAFF
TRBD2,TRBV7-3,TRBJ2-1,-,TGTGCCAGCAGCGCCGGGGGGGGGTACAATGAGCAGTTCTTC,CASSAGGGYNEQFF
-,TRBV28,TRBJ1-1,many,TGTGCCAGCAGTCCTCCGGGACCAAAAGGCACTGAAGCTTTCTTT,CASSPPGPKGTEAFF
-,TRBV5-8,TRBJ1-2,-,TGTGCCAGCAGCTCGATTGTGAAGGGATCCCTACTCTTC,CASSSIVKGSLLF